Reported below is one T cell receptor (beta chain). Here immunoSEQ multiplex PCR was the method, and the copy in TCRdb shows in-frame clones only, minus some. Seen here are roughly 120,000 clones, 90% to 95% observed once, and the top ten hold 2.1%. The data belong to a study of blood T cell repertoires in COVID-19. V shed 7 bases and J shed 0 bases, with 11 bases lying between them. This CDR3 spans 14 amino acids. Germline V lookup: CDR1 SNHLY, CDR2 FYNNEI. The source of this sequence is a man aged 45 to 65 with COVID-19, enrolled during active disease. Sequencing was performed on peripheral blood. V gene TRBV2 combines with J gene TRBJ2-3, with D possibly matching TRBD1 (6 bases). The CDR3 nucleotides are TGTGCCAGCACCAGACAGGATAGCACAGATACGCAGTATTTT. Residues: CASTRQDSTDTQYF. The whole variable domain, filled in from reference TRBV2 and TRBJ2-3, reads EPEVTQTPSHQVTQMGQEVILRCVPISNHLYFYWYRQILGQKVEFLVSFYNNEISEKSEIFDDQFSVERPDGSNFTLKIRSTKLEDSAMYFCASTRQDSTDTQYFGPGTRLTVL.